A single sample gave rise to the 15 T cell receptor beta chains below, sequenced in a study of blood T cell repertoires in COVID-19. This table comes from immunoSEQ multiplex PCR, and its TCRdb copy is limited to in-frame clones, with some not included. The table includes about 110,000 clones, around 80% detected once. Sequencing was carried out using peripheral blood. Source of these receptors: a woman aged 55-70 years with acute or convalescent COVID-19.

The chain is built from TRBV5-4 and TRBJ2-7; 10 nucleotides line up with TRBD1. In germline, CDR1 is SGHNT, CDR2 YYREEE (reference sequence). Trimming removed 4 bases from V and 4 bases from J; junction bases left unmatched: 2. The length of the CDR3 is 13 residues. In DNA, the CDR3 is TGTGCCAGCAGCATGGGACAGGGGTACGAGCAGTACTTC. Protein: CASSMGQGYEQYF. Drawing the rest from reference TRBV5-4 and TRBJ2-7, the complete variable domain is ETGVTQSPTHLIKTRGQQVTLRCSSQSGHNTVSWYQQALGQGPQFIFQYYREEENGRGNFPPRFSGLQFPNYSSELNVNALELDDSALYLCASSMGQGYEQYFGPGTRLTVT.

In its sample, this clone was seen once. This chain connects TRBV28 to TRBJ2-7; D remains ambiguous. Deletions cut 8 bases from V and 0 bases from J, with 11 bases between. Germline lookup yields CDR1 MDHEN and CDR2 SYDVKM. This CDR3 is built from 13 residues. The CDR3 is CASFDTSSYEQYF. For the CDR3, the DNA is TGTGCCAGCTTCGATACGAGCTCCTACGAGCAGTACTTC.

Comment on this clone: Compared with germline, one end of the junction differs, possibly owing to a read error. V is TRBV6-1 and J is TRBJ2-5; D assignment may be TRBD1 or TRBD2 (6 bases each). The CDR3 covers 15 residues. Germline CDR1 and CDR2: MNHNS and SASEGT. This CDR3 is CASREGGRFQETQYF. The CDR3 DNA is TGTGCCAGCAGGGAAGGGGGGCGTTTTCAAGAGACCCAGTACTTC.

The CDR3: CASTGQGVSPLHF. CDR3 nucleotide sequence: TGTGCCAGCACGGGACAGGGTGTTTCACCCCTCCACTTT. This sequence joins TRBV2 and TRBJ1-6, with 9 bases aligning to TRBD1. This CDR3 contains 13 residues. The germline gives CDR1 SNHLY, CDR2 FYNNEI. The J segment lost 9 bases and the V segment lost 7 bases, leaving 4 bases of the junction unmatched.

The chain is built from TRBV6-5 and TRBJ2-7; 9 bases are a match to TRBD1. This CDR3 spans 14 amino acids. V was pared by 5 bases and J by 2 bases, with 4 bases of the junction left unmatched. Germline V gene sequence: CDR1 MNHEY, CDR2 SVGAGI. The CDR3 DNA follows: TGTGCCAGCAGTAAACAGGGGGCCGCCTACGAGCAGTACTTC. This sequence encodes CASSKQGAAYEQYF.

The J gene is TRBJ1-1, the V gene TRBV19, with D perhaps matching TRBD1 (6 bases). Between the trimmed V and J ends, which lost 5 bases and 1 base, there was a span of 14 bases. The CDR3 totals 15 residues. The germline V gene has CDR1 LNHDA and CDR2 SQIVND (reference sequence). The CDR3 DNA is TGTGCCAGTAGTCTTTACAGGGTAGAGAACACTGAAGCTTTCTTT. Its protein product is CASSLYRVENTEAFF.

This clone was seen only a few times. V usage is TRBV5-4 and J usage is TRBJ1-1, with 7 bases that match TRBD1. V lost 4 bases to trimming and J lost 1 base; unmatched junction nucleotides: 7. The V gene's germline CDR1 is SGHNT and CDR2 YYREEE (reference sequence). This CDR3 comprises 15 residues. CDR3 residues: CASSIRTGGNTEAFF. CDR3 in DNA: TGTGCCAGCAGCATAAGGACAGGAGGGAACACTGAAGCTTTCTTT.

V usage is TRBV3-1 (or the pseudogene TRBV3-2) and J usage is TRBJ2-7; D unresolved. Germline assignment: CDR1 LGHDT and CDR2 YNNKEL (reference sequence). Trimming left V 1 base short and J 0 bases short, with 10 bases between. This CDR3 comprises 15 residues. The CDR3 region has the DNA TGTGCCAGCAGCCAAGGCGAGCTAGGCTCCTACGAGCAGTACTTC. It specifies CASSQGELGSYEQYF.

This chain connects TRBV3-1 (or the pseudogene TRBV3-2) to TRBJ1-4; D gene uncertain. There are 15 residues in the CDR3. V was shortened by 0 bases and J by 8 bases, with 13 bases between the two germline ends. Per the germline V gene, CDR1 is LGHDT and CDR2 is YNNKEL (reference sequence). CDR3 loop: CASSQDWRSKEKLFF. For the CDR3, the DNA is TGTGCCAGCAGCCAAGATTGGAGGAGTAAGGAAAAACTGTTTTTT.

This clone has a handful of counts. This chain uses TRBV5-1 with TRBJ1-4; TRBD1 matches 10 bases. This CDR3 region has 16 residues. From germline, CDR1 is SGHRS and CDR2 YFSETQ. Trimming removed 4 bases from V and 6 bases from J; junction bases left unmatched: 9. Here the CDR3 DNA reads TGCGCCAGCAGCCAGGACGCCGGGACAGGGGATGAAAAACTGTTTTTT. As protein: CASSQDAGTGDEKLFF.

This clone has only a few counts. This chain joins TRBV7-8 and TRBJ1-2; possible D gene TRBD1, 5 bases. Germline V gene data show CDR1 as SGHVS and CDR2 as FQNEAQ. Trimming took 6 bases from V and 3 from J, leaving 14 bases between them. This CDR3 spans 14 amino acids. CDR3 DNA sequence: TGTGCCAGCAGTCACTCTGGGGCAGACTATGGCTACACCTTC. Amino acid sequence: CASSHSGADYGYTF.

The V and J genes are TRBV28 and TRBJ2-7, with 8 bases aligning to TRBD2. Germline-derived CDR1 and CDR2 are MDHEN and SYDVKM. This CDR3 contains 16 residues. Trimming removed 7 bases from V and 2 bases from J; junction bases left unmatched: 13. Here the CDR3 reads CASNPFGLASPYEQYF. CDR3 in DNA: TGTGCCAGCAACCCTTTTGGACTAGCATCCCCCTACGAGCAGTACTTC.

The chain uses TRBV6-5 and TRBJ1-1; 8 positions match TRBD1. The trim removed 6 bases at V and 4 bases at J, leaving 10 bases unmatched. The germline gives CDR1 MNHEY, CDR2 SVGAGI. This CDR3 contains 15 residues. Written as DNA, the CDR3 is TGTGCCAGCAGGCCCACAGGGGGTTTAGTCACTGAAGCTTTCTTT. This translates into CASRPTGGLVTEAFF.

The gene calls are TRBV5-8 and TRBJ2-1; 14 nucleotides match TRBD2. The CDR3 contains 20 residues. V dropped 2 bases and J dropped 1; count of bases not matched to a gene: 11. Germline V gives CDR1 SGHTS, CDR2 YDEGEE. CDR3 protein: CASSLFYGTSGRSSYNEQFF. CDR3 nucleotides: TGTGCCAGCAGCTTATTTTACGGGACTAGCGGGAGATCGTCCTACAATGAGCAGTTCTTC.

This chain links TRBV11-3 with TRBJ2-5; 11 nucleotides match TRBD2. This CDR3 spans 15 amino acids. After removal of 6 bases from V and 2 bases from J, the junction contained 5 bases not matched to a gene. Germline V gives CDR1 SGHNT, CDR2 YENEEA. The DNA of the CDR3 is TGTGCCAGCAGTTCCGGGACTAGCGGACAAGAGACCCAGTACTTC. Translating gives CASSSGTSGQETQYF.